This TCR beta chain stems from a study of T-cell reconstitution after alpha-beta-depleted transplantation in children. Study conclusions and caveats: Newly produced T cells mostly accounted for T-cell counts and diversity one year post-transplant.

Preparing the TCRbeta library involved the use of unique molecular identifiers. MiXCR, applied by TCRdb to the PCR reads, yields one record per CDR3 protein. Of approximately 630,000 distinct CDR3 sequences listed, about an eighth are singletons. V lost 3 bases, J lost 8 bases, and 11 bases stayed unmatched. This CDR3 comprises 17 residues. This clonotype came up many times. Its specificity is unknown. The sequence was obtained from a girl aged 2-9 years with congenital amegakaryocytic thrombocytopenia, due to receive a stem cell transplant. The rearrangement links TRBV12-3 or TRBV12-4 to TRBJ2-1, with TRBD2 matching over 12 bases. The sample in question was PBMCs, obtained before TCRalphabeta/CD19-depleted stem cell transplant. The CDR3 here is CASSFNLLAGGPDEQFF. CDR3 DNA sequence: TGTGCCAGCAGTTTCAACCTTCTAGCGGGAGGGCCGGATGAGCAGTTCTTC.